This is a list of T cell receptor beta chains from one sample in a study of memory CD4+ T cells and cytomegalovirus serostatus. Sequenced by immunoSEQ multiplex PCR; TCRdb stores in-frame clones only, minus some. This sample has fewer than 40,000 clones; around three quarters occur once, and the top ten carry roughly 5.2%. Sequencing was performed on memory CD4+ T cells from blood. Source of these receptors: an adult in good health and CMV-seropositive. The CDR3 runs from the conserved cysteine through the conserved F or W. D genes are given only for firm matches. Not all rows give a size; the values are once, few, many and, for expanded clones, a class.

TRBV10-3	TRBD1	TRBJ1-3	NA	TGTGCCACCCAGACAGGGACTACAGGAAACACCATATATTTT	CATQTGTTGNTIYF
TRBV29-1	NA	TRBJ1-1	NA	TGCAGCGTGGGGGGGTTGACCCCTGAAGCTTTCTTT	CSVGGLTPEAFF
TRBV18	NA	TRBJ2-1	few	TGTGCCAGCTCACCACAGTTGGGTGGATACAATGAGCAGTTCTTC	CASSPQLGGYNEQFF
TRBV5-6	NA	TRBJ2-1	NA	TGTGCCAGCAGCTTGATCACCACAAATGAGCAGTTCTTC	CASSLITTNEQFF
TRBV2	TRBD1	TRBJ1-2	NA	TGTGCCAGCAGTGAAGCGGAGGGGGCTGGAGATGGCTACACCTTC	CASSEAEGAGDGYTF
TRBV7-2	NA	TRBJ1-4	once	TGTGCCAGCAGCGGGGGCGGCGGGGATGAAAAACTGTTTTTT	CASSGGGGDEKLFF
TRBV4-2	NA	TRBJ2-7	NA	TGTGCCAGCAGCCAAGGGATTAAACGCGTGGAGCAGTACTTC	CASSQGIKRVEQYF
TRBV19	TRBD1	TRBJ2-5	NA	TGTGCCAGTAGATCAGGGACAGGGGGCAGAACCCAGTACTTC	CASRSGTGGRTQYF
TRBV6-4	NA	TRBJ2-3	NA	TGTGCCAGCAGTGACTCGACAGGCACAGATACGCAGTATTTT	CASSDSTGTDTQYF
TRBV25-1	NA	TRBJ2-3	NA	TGTGCCAGCAGTGGAGTGGGGGAGGATACGCAGTATTTT	CASSGVGEDTQYF
TRBV4-1	NA	TRBJ1-2	NA	TGCGCCAGCAGCCAAGAAAGAGGGGCCCTACTCTATGGCTACACCTTC	CASSQERGALLYGYTF
TRBV27	NA	TRBJ2-7	NA	TGTGCCAGCAGCTCTTACTACGAGCAGTACTTC	CASSSYYEQYF
TRBV7-9	NA	TRBJ2-7	NA	TGTGCCAGCAGCTTAGCGCTGGGGGCAGGGTCCTACGAGCAGTACTTC	CASSLALGAGSYEQYF
TRBV7-6	NA	TRBJ2-3	once	TGTGCCAGCAGCTTAGGACGGGAGTGGGCAGATACGCAGTATTTT	CASSLGREWADTQYF